The 18 T cell receptor beta chains listed next were all sequenced from one sample in a study of graft-versus-host responses after intestinal transplantation. These receptors' targets are unknown. The method was immunoSEQ multiplex PCR; TCRdb's version includes in-frame clones alone and lacks a portion of them. The profile shows tens of thousands of clones, around 90% of them singletons. The sample was unstimulated CD8+ T cells sorted from spleen or lymph node cells, taken before intestinal transplant. The receptors here all came from a human donor who received an intestinal transplant.

V usage is TRBV4-1 and J usage is TRBJ1-2, with 10 bases identical to TRBD1. Germline CDR1 reads MGHRA; CDR2 reads YSYEKL. V dropped 1 base and J dropped 5; count of bases not matched to a gene: 7. CDR3 size: 16 residues. CDR3 protein: CASSQGPGQGIYGYTF. The CDR3 nucleotides read TGCGCCAGCAGCCAAGGCCCGGGACAGGGGATATATGGCTACACCTTC.

The chain uses TRBV2 and TRBJ1-5, with 9 bases identical to TRBD1. V dropped 2 bases and J dropped 5; count of bases not matched to a gene: 7. CDR1 and CDR2 from the germline V gene are SNHLY and FYNNEI. The CDR3 runs to 16 residues. In DNA, the CDR3 is TGTGCCAGCAGTGAACTGTGGGACAGGGTATATCAGCCCCAGCATTTT. Its protein is CASSELWDRVYQPQHF. Looking up the rest from reference TRBV2 and TRBJ1-5 gives the full variable domain: EPEVTQTPSHQVTQMGQEVILRCVPISNHLYFYWYRQILGQKVEFLVSFYNNEISEKSEIFDDQFSVERPDGSNFTLKIRSTKLEDSAMYFCASSELWDRVYQPQHFGDGTRLSIL.

This clone was detected only once. This chain connects TRBV5-1 to TRBJ2-7; TRBD2 matches 11 bases. The V segment lost 7 bases and the J segment 3 bases; nucleotides outside the gene matches: 9. Germline V gene lookup returns CDR1 SGHRS and CDR2 YFSETQ. The length of the CDR3 is 15 residues. The CDR3 DNA reads TGCGCCAGCCGAGAACTTAGCGGGAGGGACTACGAGCAGTACTTC. Its translation is CASRELSGRDYEQYF. The full variable domain, its missing parts supplied by reference TRBV5-1 and TRBJ2-7, is KAGVTQTPRYLIKTRGQQVTLSCSPISGHRSVSWYQQTPGQGLQFLFEYFSETQRNKGNFPGRFSGRQFSNSRSEMNVSTLELGDSALYLCASRELSGRDYEQYFGPGTRLTVT.

This sequence joins TRBV9 and TRBJ2-2, with D perhaps matching TRBD2 (6 bases). V was clipped by 2 bases and J by 0 bases, with 8 bases between them. From germline, CDR1 is SGDLS and CDR2 YYNGEE. This CDR3 has 15 residues. The CDR3 bases are TGTGCCAGCAGCGTTAGCGGAGCGAACACCGGGGAGCTGTTTTTT. This gives the protein CASSVSGANTGELFF.

This chain uses TRBV9 with TRBJ2-1; 14 bases are a match to TRBD2. The V gene's germline CDR1 is SGDLS and CDR2 YYNGEE. V gave up 2 bases and J gave up 7 bases; unmatched junction bases: 5. The CDR3 consists of 16 residues. The CDR3 coding sequence is TGTGCCAGCAGCGTCAGACTAGCGGGAGGGATTAATGAGCAGTTCTTC. Encoded protein: CASSVRLAGGINEQFF.

The chain recombines TRBV6-1 with TRBJ2-3; 7 bases map to TRBD1. This CDR3 spans 14 amino acids. J lost 6 bases, V lost 6 bases, and 9 bases had no gene match. CDR1 and CDR2 (germline): MNHNS, SASEGT. The CDR3 protein is CASRETGLVDTQYF. DNA for the CDR3: TGTGCCAGCAGGGAGACAGGGTTGGTGGATACGCAGTATTTT.

The V call is TRBV9, the J call TRBJ2-6; 8 bases match TRBD1. The junction had 7 bases not matched to a gene; V was cut back by 2 bases and J by 0 bases. CDR1 and CDR2 from the germline V gene are SGDLS and YYNGEE. The CDR3 spans 18 residues. Written as DNA, the CDR3 is TGTGCCAGCAGCGTCCGAAAGGACAGGGACTCTGGGGCCAACGTCCTGACTTTC. Amino acid sequence: CASSVRKDRDSGANVLTF. Combining the CDR3 with reference TRBV9 and TRBJ2-6 gives the whole variable domain DSGVTQTPKHLITATGQRVTLRCSPRSGDLSVYWYQQSLDQGLQFLIQYYNGEERAKGNILERFSAQQFPDLHSELNLSSLELGDSALYFCASSVRKDRDSGANVLTFGAGSRLTVL.

The rearrangement joins TRBV6-6 to TRBJ2-7, with D perhaps matching TRBD1 (6 bases). Between the trimmed V and J ends, which lost 5 bases and 3 bases, there was a span of 17 bases. The CDR3 length is 15 residues. Germline CDR1 reads MNHNY; CDR2 reads SVGAGI (reference sequence). The CDR3 sequence: CASSHPGHRVYEQYF. For the CDR3, the DNA is TGTGCCAGCAGTCACCCGGGACATCGGGTCTACGAGCAGTACTTC.

V usage is TRBV28 and J usage is TRBJ2-7; 7 nucleotides line up with TRBD2. CDR1 is MDHEN and CDR2 is SYDVKM in the germline V gene. With 3 bases clipped from V and 3 bases from J, the junction kept 2 bases outside the gene matches. The CDR3 sequence is 13 residues long. CDR3 amino acids: CASSFGRHYEQYF. In DNA, the CDR3 is TGTGCCAGCAGTTTCGGGAGGCACTACGAGCAGTACTTC.

The V and J genes are TRBV7-2 and TRBJ2-2, with 7 positions matching TRBD1. This CDR3 comprises 16 residues. The V gene's germline CDR1 is SGHTA and CDR2 FQGNSA. Losses at the gene ends were 5 bases for V and 0 bases for J; bases not matched to a gene: 6. CDR3 residues: CASSRGGSANTGELFF. The DNA for the CDR3 is TGTGCCAGCAGCCGAGGGGGCTCCGCGAACACCGGGGAGCTGTTTTTT.

DNA of the CDR3: TGTGCCAGCAGTTTGGGGGGTGCGACAGCATACAATGAGCAGTTCTTC. It is translated as CASSLGGATAYNEQFF. The chain is built from TRBV28 and TRBJ2-1; D may be TRBD2 (6 bases). CDR1 and CDR2 from the germline V gene are MDHEN and SYDVKM. The V end was cut by 3 bases, the J end by 4 bases, with 16 bases between. The CDR3 spans 16 residues.

V usage is TRBV6-6 and J usage is TRBJ1-1; D is ambiguous. The CDR3 runs to 12 residues. Trimming removed 4 bases from V and 5 bases from J, with 8 bases in between. Germline V gives CDR1 MNHNY, CDR2 SVGAGI (reference sequence). Written as DNA, the CDR3 is TGTGCCAGCAGTTTCAGGCTAACTGAAGCTTTCTTT. It is translated as CASSFRLTEAFF.

CDR3 DNA: TGTGCCAGCAGCGCCAACTCCGCAGAGGGGCAGTACTTC. It encodes CASSANSAEGQYF. The chain employs TRBV7-6 and TRBJ2-7, with D maybe TRBD2 (5 bases). Deletions cut 5 bases from V and 9 bases from J, with 17 bases between. Germline V gene data show CDR1 as SGHVS and CDR2 as FNYEAQ. The CDR3 is made up of 13 amino acids.

This clone was found a few times. The chain is built from TRBV1 and TRBJ2-3; the D call TRBD2 from the table was never checked on the DNA. TRBV1 is reported as a pseudogene. The CDR3 length is 16 residues. CDR3 DNA: TGCACCAGCAGCCAAGATCGCCCGAGTGGAGGCGATACGCAGTATTTT. As protein: CTSSQDRPSGGDTQYF.

V is TRBV5-6 and J is TRBJ2-2; TRBD1 matches at 10 bases. The CDR3 loop spans 16 amino acids. With V trimmed by 0 bases and J by 5 bases, 4 bases remained unmatched. CDR1 is SGHDT and CDR2 is YYEEEE in the germline V gene. The CDR3 coding sequence is TGTGCCAGCAGCTTGGTTGGGACAGGGGTAACCGGGGAGCTGTTTTTT. It is translated as CASSLVGTGVTGELFF.

The rearrangement links TRBV6-1 to TRBJ2-7, with 9 bases aligning to TRBD1. The CDR3 contains 12 residues. V lost 10 bases, J lost 7 bases, and 8 bases stayed unmatched. Looked up from germline, CDR1 is MNHNS and CDR2 is SASEGT. The chain's CDR3 is CATDRGGWEQYF. The CDR3 nucleotides are TGTGCCACGGACAGGGGAGGTTGGGAGCAGTACTTC.

The chain employs TRBV5-1 and TRBJ1-1; D ambiguous. Germline V gene lookup returns CDR1 SGHRS and CDR2 YFSETQ. This CDR3 is built from 14 residues. V lost 0 bases to trimming and J lost 1 base, with 7 bases between them. The CDR3 sequence: CASSLGAGNTEAFF. CDR3 sequence (DNA): TGCGCCAGCAGCTTGGGGGCAGGGAACACTGAAGCTTTCTTT.

The chain employs TRBV6-5 and TRBJ2-7; 11 bases line up with TRBD2. The ends lost 6 bases at V and 1 base at J; junction bases unmatched: 5. The CDR3 is 15 amino acids. Looked up from germline, CDR1 is MNHEY and CDR2 is SVGAGI. This CDR3 is CASSPLAGASYEQYF. Here the CDR3 DNA reads TGTGCCAGCAGCCCACTAGCGGGGGCTTCCTACGAGCAGTACTTC.